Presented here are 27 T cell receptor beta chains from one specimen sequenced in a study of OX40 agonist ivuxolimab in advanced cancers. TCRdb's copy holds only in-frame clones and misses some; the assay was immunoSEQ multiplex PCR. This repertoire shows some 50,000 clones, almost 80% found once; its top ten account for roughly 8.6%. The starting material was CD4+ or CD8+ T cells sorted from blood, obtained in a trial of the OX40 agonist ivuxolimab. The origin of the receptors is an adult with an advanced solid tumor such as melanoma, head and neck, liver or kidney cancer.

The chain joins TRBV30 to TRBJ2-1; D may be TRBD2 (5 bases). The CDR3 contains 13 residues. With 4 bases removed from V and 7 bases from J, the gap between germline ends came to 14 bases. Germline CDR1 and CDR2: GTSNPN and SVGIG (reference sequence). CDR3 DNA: TGTGCCTGGACCGCGGGTACGGGTAATGAGCAGTTCTTC. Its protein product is CAWTAGTGNEQFF.

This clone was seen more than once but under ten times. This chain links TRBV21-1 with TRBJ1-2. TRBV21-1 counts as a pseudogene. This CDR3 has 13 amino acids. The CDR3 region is CASSKGLGYGYTF. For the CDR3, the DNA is TGTGCCAGCAGCAAAGGTCTAGGTTATGGCTACACCTTC.

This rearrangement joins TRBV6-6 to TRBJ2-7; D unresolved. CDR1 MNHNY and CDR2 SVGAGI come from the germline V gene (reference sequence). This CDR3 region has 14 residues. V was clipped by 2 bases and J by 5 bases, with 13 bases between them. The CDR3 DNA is TGTGCCAGCAGTTACAAGATTTTTGACCACGAGCAGTACTTC. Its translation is CASSYKIFDHEQYF.

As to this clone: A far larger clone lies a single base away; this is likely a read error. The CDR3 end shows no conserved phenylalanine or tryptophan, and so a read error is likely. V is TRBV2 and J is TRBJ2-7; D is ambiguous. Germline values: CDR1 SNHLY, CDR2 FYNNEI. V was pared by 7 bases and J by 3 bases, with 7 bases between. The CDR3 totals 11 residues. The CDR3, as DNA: TGTGCCAGCAAAACAGACTACGAGCAGTACCTC. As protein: CASKTDYEQYL.

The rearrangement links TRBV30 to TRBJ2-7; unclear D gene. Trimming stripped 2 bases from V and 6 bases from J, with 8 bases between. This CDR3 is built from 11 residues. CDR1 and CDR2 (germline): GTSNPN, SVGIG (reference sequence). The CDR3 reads CAWSQDSEQYF. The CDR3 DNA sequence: TGTGCCTGGAGTCAGGATTCCGAGCAGTACTTC.

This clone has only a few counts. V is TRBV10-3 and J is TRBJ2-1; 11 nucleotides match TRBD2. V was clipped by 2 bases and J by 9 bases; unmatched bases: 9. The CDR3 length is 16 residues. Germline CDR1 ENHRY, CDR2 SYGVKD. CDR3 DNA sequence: TGTGCCATCAGTGAGGGTACTAGCGGGAGAGTCTTTGAGCAGTTCTTC. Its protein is CAISEGTSGRVFEQFF.

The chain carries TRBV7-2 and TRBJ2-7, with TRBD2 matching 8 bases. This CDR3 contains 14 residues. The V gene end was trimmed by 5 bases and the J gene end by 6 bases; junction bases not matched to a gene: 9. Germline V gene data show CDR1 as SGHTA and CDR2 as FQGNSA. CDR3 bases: TGTGCCAGCAGCCCACGGGGGGGGACGGCCGAGCAGTACTTC. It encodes CASSPRGGTAEQYF.

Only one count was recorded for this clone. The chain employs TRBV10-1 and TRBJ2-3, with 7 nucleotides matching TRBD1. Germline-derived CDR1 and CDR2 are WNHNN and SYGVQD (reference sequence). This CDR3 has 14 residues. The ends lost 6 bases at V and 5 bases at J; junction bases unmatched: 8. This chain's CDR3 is CASSATGVGDTQYF. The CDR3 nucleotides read TGCGCCAGCAGCGCTACAGGGGTGGGAGATACGCAGTATTTT.

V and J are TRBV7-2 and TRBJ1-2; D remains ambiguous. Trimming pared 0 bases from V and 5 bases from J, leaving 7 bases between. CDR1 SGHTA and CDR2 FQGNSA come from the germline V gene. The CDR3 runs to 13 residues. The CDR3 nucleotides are TGTGCCAGCAGCTTAGCGTCACAGTATGGCTACACCTTC. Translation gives CASSLASQYGYTF.

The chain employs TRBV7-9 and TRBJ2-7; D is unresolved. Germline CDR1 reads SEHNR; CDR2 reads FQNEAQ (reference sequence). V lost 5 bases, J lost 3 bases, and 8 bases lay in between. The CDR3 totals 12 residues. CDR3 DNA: TGTGCCAGCAGCGAGACCTACTACGAGCAGTACTTC. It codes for CASSETYYEQYF.

Here the CDR3 DNA reads TGTGCCAGCAGGCGGACAGTCTCTGGAAACACCATATATTTT. It translates to CASRRTVSGNTIYF. The chain carries TRBV5-8 and TRBJ1-3, with D perhaps matching TRBD1 (6 bases). Germline assignment: CDR1 SGHTS and CDR2 YDEGEE. The CDR3 contains 14 residues. Trimming stripped 5 bases from V and 0 bases from J, with 9 bases between.

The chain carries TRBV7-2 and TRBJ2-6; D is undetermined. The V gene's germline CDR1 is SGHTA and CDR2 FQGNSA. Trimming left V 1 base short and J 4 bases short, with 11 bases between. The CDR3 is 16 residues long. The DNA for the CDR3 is TGTGCCAGCAGCTTAGATGCAATGGTGGGGGCCAACGTCCTGACTTTC. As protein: CASSLDAMVGANVLTF.

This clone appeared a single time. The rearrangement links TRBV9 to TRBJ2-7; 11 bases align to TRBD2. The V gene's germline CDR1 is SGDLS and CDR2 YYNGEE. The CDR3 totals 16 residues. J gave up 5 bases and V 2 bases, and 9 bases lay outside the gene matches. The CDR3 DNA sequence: TGTGCCAGCAGCGTCAGTGTAGCGGGAGGGTTCAACGAGCAGTACTTC. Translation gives CASSVSVAGGFNEQYF.

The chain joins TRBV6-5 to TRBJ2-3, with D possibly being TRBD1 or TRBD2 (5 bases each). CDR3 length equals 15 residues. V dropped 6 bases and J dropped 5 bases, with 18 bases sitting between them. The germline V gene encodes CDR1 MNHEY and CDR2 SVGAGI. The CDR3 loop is CASSRIDRRGDTQYF. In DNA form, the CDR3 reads TGTGCCAGCAGCCGAATCGACAGACGGGGAGATACGCAGTATTTT.

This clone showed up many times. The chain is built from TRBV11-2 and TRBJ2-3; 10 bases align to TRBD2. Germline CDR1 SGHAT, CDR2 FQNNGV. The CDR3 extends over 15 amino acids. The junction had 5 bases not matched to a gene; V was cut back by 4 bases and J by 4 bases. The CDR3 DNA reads TGTGCCAGCAGCTACCAAGCGGGAGGGTCAGATACGCAGTATTTT. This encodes CASSYQAGGSDTQYF.

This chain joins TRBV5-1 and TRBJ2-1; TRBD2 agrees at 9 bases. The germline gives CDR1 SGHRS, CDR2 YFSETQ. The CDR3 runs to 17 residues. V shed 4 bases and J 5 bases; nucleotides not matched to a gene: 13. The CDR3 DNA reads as TGCGCCAGCAGCACCCTACCGGGGACTAGCACACACAATGAGCAGTTCTTC. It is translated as CASSTLPGTSTHNEQFF. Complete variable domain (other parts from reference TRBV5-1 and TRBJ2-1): KAGVTQTPRYLIKTRGQQVTLSCSPISGHRSVSWYQQTPGQGLQFLFEYFSETQRNKGNFPGRFSGRQFSNSRSEMNVSTLELGDSALYLCASSTLPGTSTHNEQFFGPGTRLTVL.

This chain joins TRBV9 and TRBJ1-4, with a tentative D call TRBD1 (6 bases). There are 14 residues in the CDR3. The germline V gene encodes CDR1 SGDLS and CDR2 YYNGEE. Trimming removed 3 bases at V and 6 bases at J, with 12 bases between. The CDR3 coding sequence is TGTGCCAGCAGCGAAGGGGGGAGGGATGAAAAACTGTTTTTT. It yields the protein CASSEGGRDEKLFF. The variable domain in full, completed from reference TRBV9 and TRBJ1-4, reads DSGVTQTPKHLITATGQRVTLRCSPRSGDLSVYWYQQSLDQGLQFLIQYYNGEERAKGNILERFSAQQFPDLHSELNLSSLELGDSALYFCASSEGGRDEKLFFGSGTQLSVL.

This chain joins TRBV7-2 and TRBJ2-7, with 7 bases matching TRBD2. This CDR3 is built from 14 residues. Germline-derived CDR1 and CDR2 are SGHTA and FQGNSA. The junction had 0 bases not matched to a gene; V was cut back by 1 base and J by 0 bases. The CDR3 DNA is TGTGCCAGCAGCTTAGTAGCGGGCTCCTACGAGCAGTACTTC. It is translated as CASSLVAGSYEQYF. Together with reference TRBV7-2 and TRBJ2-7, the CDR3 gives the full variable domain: GAGVSQSPSNKVTEKGKDVELRCDPISGHTALYWYRQSLGQGLEFLIYFQGNSAPDKSGLPSDRFSAERTGGSVSTLTIQRTQQEDSAVYLCASSLVAGSYEQYFGPGTRLTVT.

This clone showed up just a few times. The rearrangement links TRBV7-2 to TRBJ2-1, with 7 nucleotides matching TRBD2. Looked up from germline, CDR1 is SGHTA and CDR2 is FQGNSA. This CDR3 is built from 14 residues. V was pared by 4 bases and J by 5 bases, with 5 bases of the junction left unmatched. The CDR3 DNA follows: TGTGCCAGCAGCTGGGGGGGAGGAAACAATGAGCAGTTCTTC. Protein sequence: CASSWGGGNNEQFF.

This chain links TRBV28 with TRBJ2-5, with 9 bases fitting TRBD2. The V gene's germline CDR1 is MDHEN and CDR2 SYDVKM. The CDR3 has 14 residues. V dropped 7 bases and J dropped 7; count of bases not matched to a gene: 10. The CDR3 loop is CASTVAGGGRTQYF. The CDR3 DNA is TGTGCCAGCACCGTGGCGGGGGGGGGTAGGACCCAGTACTTC.

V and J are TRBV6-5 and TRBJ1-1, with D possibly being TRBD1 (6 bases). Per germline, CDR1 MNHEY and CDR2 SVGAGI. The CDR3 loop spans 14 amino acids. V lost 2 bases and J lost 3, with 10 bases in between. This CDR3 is CASSYGYRDTEAFF. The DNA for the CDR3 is TGTGCCAGCAGTTACGGGTACAGGGACACTGAAGCTTTCTTT.

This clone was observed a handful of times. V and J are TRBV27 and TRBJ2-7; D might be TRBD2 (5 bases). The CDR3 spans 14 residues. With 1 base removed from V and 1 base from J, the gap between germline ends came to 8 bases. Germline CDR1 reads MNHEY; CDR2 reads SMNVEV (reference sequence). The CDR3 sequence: CASSLLTGSYEQYF. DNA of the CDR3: TGTGCCAGCAGTTTATTGACGGGGTCCTACGAGCAGTACTTC.

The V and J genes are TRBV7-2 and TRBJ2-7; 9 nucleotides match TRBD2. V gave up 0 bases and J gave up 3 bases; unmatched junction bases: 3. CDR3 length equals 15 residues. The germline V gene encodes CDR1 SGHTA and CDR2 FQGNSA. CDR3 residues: CASSLATSGYYEQYF. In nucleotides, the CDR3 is TGTGCCAGCAGCTTAGCGACTAGCGGATACTACGAGCAGTACTTC.

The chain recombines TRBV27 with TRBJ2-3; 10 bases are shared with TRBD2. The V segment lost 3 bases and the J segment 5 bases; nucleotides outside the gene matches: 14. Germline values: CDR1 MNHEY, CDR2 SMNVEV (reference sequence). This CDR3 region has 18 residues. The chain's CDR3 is CASSFYARTSGGIDTQYF. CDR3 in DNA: TGTGCCAGCAGTTTTTATGCGAGGACTAGCGGTGGGATAGATACGCAGTATTTT.

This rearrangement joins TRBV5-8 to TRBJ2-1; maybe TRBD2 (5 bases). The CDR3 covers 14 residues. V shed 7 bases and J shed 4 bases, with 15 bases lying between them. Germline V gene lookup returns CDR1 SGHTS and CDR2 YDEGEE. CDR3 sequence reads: CASYRASTYNEQFF. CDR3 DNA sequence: TGTGCCAGCTATCGGGCTAGCACGTACAATGAGCAGTTCTTC.

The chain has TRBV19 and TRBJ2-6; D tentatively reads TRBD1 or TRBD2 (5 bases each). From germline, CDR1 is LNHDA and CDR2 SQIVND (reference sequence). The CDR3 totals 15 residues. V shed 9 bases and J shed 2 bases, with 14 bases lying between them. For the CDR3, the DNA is TGTGCCAGCGGGGCCTTTTATACTGGGGCCAACGTCCTGACTTTC. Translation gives CASGAFYTGANVLTF.

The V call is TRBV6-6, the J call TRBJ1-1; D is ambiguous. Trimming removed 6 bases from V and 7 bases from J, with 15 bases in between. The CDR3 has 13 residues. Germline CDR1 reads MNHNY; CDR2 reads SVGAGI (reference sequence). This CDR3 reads CASRRLGRDEAFF. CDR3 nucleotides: TGTGCCAGCAGAAGACTCGGACGGGATGAAGCTTTCTTT.